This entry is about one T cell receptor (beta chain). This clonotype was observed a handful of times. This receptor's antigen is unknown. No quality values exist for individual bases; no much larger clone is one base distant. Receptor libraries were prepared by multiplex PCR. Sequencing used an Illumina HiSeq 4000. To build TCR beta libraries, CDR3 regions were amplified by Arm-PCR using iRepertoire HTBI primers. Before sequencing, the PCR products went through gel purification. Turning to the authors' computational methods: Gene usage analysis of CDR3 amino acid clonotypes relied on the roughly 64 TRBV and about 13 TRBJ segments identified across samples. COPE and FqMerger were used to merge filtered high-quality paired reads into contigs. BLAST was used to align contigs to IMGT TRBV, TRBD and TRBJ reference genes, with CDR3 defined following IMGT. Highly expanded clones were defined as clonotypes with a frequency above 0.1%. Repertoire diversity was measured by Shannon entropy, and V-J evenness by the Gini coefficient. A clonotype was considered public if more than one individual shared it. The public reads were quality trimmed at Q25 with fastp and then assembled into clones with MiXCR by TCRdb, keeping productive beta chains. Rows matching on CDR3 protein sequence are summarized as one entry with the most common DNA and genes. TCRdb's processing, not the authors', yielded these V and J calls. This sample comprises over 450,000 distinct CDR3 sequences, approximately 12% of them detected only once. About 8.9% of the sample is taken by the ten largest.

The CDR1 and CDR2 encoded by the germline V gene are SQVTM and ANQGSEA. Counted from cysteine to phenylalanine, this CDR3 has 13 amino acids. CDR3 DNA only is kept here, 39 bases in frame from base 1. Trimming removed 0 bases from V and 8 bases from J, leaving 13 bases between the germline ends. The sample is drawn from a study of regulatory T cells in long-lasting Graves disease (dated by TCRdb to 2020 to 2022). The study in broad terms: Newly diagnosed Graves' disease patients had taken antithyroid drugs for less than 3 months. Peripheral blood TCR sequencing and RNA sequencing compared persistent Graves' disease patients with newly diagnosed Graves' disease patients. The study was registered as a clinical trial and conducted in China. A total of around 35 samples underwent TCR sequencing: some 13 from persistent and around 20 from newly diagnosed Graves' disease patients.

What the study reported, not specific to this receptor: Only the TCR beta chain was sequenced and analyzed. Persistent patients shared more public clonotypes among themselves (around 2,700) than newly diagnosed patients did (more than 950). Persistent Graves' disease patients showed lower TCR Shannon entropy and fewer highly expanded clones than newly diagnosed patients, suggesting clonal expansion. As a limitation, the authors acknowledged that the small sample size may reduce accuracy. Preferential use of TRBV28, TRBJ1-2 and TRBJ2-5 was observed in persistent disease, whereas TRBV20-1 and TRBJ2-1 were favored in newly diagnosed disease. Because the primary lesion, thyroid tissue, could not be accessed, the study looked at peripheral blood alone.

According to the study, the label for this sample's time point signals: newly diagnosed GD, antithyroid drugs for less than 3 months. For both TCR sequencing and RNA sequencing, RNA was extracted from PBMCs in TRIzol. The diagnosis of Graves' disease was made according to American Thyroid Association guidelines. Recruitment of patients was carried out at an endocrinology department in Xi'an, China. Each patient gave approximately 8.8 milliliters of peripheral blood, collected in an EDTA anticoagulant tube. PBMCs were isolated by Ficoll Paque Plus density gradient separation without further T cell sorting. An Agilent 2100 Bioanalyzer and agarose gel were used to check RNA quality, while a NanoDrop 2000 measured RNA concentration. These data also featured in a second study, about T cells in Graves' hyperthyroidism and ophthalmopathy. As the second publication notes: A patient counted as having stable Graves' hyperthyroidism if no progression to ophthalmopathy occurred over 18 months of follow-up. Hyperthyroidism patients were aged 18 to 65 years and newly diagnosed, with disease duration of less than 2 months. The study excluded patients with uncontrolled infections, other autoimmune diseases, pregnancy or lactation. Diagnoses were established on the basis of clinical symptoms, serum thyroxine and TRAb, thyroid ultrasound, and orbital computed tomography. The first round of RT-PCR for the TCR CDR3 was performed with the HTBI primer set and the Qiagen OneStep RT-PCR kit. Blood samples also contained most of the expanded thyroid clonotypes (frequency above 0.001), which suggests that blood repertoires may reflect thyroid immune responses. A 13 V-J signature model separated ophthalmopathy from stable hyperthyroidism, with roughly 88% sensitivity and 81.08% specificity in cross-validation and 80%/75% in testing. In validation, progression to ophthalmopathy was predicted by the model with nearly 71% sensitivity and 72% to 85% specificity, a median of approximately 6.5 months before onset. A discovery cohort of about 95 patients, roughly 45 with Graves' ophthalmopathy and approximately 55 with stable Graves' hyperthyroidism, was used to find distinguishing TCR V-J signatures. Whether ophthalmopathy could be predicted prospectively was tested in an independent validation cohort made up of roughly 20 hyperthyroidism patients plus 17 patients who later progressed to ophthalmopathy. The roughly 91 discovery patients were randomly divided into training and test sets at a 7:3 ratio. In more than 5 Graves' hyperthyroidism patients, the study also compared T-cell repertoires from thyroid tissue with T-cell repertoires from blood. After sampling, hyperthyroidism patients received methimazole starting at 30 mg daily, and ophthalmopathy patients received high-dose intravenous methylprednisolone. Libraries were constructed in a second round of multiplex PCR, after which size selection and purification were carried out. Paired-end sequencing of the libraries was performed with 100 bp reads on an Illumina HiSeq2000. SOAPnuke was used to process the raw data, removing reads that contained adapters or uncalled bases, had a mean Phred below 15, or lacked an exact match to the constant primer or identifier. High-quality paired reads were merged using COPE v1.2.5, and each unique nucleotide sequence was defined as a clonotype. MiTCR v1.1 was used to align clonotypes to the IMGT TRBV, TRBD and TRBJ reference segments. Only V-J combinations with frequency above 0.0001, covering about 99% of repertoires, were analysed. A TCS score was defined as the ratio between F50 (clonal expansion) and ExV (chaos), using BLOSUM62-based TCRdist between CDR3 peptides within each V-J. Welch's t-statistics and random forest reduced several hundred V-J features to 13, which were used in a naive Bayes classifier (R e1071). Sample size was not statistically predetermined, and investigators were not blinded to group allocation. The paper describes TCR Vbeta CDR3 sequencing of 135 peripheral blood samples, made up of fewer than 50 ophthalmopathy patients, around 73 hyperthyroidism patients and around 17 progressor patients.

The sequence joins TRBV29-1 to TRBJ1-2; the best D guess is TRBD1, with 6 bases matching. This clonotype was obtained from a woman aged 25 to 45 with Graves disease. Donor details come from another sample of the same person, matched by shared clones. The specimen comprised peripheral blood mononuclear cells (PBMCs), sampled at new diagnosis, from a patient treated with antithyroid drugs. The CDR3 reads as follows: CSVEEQGGKGYTF. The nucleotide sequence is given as TGCAGCGTTGAAGAACAGGGAGGGAAAGGCTACACCTTC.